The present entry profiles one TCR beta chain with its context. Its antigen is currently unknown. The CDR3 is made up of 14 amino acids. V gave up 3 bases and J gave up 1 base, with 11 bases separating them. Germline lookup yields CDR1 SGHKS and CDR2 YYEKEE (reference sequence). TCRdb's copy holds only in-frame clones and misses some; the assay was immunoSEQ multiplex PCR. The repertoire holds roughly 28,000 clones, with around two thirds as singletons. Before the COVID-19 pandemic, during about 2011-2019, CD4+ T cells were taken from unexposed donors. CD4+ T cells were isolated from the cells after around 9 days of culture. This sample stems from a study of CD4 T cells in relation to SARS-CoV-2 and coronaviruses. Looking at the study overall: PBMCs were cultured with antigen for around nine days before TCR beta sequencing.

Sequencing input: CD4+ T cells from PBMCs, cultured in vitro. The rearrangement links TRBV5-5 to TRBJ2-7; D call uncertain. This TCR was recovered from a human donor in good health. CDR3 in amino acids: CASSYYRQSYEQYF. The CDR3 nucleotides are TGTGCCAGCAGCTACTATCGACAATCCTACGAGCAGTACTTC.